The clone carrying this T cell receptor (beta chain) was counted ten times or more. Its cognate antigen is unknown. The data belong to a study of T-cell reconstitution after alpha-beta-depleted transplantation in children. Study-wide points: Counts and diversity of T cells one year after transplant came mostly from newly produced T cells. Expanded graft clones numbering several hundred reportedly gave rise to alpha-beta T cells about two months after transplant. Some patients owed their high day-60 TCRbeta diversity to surviving recipient T cells and thymic progenitors.

The TCRbeta library incorporated unique molecular identifiers. One entry per CDR3 protein, called by TCRdb with MiXCR from the PCR reads. The sample has under 250,000 distinct CDR3 sequences, approximately 7% seen once. V lost 3 bases and J 3 bases, leaving 11 bases between the germline ends. The germline CDR1 and CDR2 sequences are MDHEN and SYDVKM. The CDR3 totals 14 residues. The origin of this receptor is a boy aged 2 to 10 with acute lymphoblastic leukemia, due to receive a stem cell transplant. This sample comprised PBMCs, obtained before TCRalphabeta/CD19-depleted stem cell transplant. J is TRBJ1-1 and V is TRBV28; D unclear. CDR3 in amino acids: CASSFGERDTEAFF. Here the CDR3 DNA reads TGTGCCAGCAGTTTTGGGGAAAGGGACACTGAAGCTTTCTTT.